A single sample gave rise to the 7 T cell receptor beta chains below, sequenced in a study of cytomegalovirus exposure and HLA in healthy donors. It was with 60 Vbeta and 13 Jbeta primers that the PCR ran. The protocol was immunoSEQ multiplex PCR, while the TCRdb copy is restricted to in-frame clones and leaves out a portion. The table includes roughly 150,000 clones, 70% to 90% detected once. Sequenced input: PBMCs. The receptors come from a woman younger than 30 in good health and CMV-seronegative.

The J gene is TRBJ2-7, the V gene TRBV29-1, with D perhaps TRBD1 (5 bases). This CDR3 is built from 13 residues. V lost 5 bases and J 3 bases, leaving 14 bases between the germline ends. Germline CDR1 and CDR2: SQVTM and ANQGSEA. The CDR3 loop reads CSVRGRFFYEQYF. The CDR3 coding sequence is TGCAGCGTTAGGGGCCGGTTTTTCTACGAGCAGTACTTC.

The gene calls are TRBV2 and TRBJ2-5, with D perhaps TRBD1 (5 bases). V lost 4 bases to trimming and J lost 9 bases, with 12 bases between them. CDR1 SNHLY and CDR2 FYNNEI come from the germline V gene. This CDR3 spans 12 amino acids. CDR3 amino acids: CASSGQARAQYF. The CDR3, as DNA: TGTGCCAGCAGTGGCCAGGCCAGGGCCCAGTACTTC.

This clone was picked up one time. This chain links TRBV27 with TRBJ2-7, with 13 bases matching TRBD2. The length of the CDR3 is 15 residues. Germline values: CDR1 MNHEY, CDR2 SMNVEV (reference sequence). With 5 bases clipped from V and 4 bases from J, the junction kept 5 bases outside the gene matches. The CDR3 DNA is TGTGCCAGCAGTAAGGGACTAGCGGGGCCTTACGAGCAGTACTTC. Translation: CASSKGLAGPYEQYF.

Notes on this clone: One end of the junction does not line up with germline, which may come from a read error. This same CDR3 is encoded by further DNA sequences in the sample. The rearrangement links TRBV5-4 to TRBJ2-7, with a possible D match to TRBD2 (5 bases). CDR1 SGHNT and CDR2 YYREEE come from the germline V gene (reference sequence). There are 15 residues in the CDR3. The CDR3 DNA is TGCGCCAGCAGCTCTGGCGGCAACGGAGGTTACGAGCAGTACTTC. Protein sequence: CASSSGGNGGYEQYF.

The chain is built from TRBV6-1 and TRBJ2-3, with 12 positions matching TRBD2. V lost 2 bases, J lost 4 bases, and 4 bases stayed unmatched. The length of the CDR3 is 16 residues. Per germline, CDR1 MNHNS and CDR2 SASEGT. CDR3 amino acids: CASSEKGLAGSDTQYF. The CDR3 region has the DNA TGTGCCAGCAGTGAAAAGGGACTAGCGGGCTCAGATACGCAGTATTTT.

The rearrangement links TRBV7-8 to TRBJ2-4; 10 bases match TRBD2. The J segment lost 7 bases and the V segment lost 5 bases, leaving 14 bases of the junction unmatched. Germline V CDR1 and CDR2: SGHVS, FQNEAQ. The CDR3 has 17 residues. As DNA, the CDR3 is TGTGCCAGCAGCCAAGGGCTAGCGGGGGCCTCGGGCAACATTCAGTACTTC. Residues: CASSQGLAGASGNIQYF.

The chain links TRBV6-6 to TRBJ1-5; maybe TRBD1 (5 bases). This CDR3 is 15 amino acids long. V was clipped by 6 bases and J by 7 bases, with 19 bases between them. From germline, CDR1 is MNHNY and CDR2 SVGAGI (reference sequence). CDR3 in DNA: TGTGCCAGCAGGATCCTGCGGGGGATGGGGCAGCCCCAGCATTTT. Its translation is CASRILRGMGQPQHF.